Detailed here is one TCR beta chain. Its antigen is not identified. This entry comes from a study of cytomegalovirus exposure and HLA in healthy donors. Overall study results and limits: Cytomegalovirus association was assigned to about 150 TCR beta chains. Testing in vitro showed a few CMV-associated chains specific for CMV antigens.

The germline V gene encodes CDR1 SGHAT and CDR2 FQNNGV. V lost 1 base and J 7 bases, leaving 11 bases between the germline ends. The CDR3 length is 13 residues. PCR involved 60 Vbeta and 13 Jbeta primers. Sequenced by immunoSEQ multiplex PCR; TCRdb stores in-frame clones only, minus some. The repertoire holds around 120,000 clones, with under 90% as singletons. This chain links TRBV11-2 with TRBJ2-7, with a tentative D call TRBD2 (5 bases). Sequencing was done on a sample of PBMCs. The TCR was taken from a woman between 35 and 50 years old in good health and CMV-seronegative. The CDR3 here is CASSLGPGVEQYF. The CDR3 region has the DNA TGTGCCAGCAGCTTAGGGCCCGGGGTTGAGCAGTACTTC. Full variable domain (rest looked up from reference TRBV11-2 and TRBJ2-7): EAGVAQSPRYKIIEKRQSVAFWCNPISGHATLYWYQQILGQGPKLLIQFQNNGVVDDSQLPKDRFSAERLKGVDSTLKIQPAKLEDSAVYLCASSLGPGVEQYFGPGTRLTVT.